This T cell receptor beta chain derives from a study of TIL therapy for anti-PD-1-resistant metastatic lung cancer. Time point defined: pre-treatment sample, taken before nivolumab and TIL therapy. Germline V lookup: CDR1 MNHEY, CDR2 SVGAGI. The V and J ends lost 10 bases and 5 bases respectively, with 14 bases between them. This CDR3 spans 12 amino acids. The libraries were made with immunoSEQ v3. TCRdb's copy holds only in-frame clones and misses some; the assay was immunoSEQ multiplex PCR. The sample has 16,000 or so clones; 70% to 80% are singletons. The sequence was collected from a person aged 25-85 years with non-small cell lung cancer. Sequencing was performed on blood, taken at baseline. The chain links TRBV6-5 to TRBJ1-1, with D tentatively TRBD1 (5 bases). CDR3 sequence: CATYTGGTEAFF. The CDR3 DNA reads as TGTGCCACCTACACCGGGGGGACTGAAGCTTTCTTT.